Each of the 9 T cell receptor beta chains below was sequenced from the same sample in a study of blood T cell repertoires in COVID-19. Assay: immunoSEQ multiplex PCR; the TCRdb copy retains only in-frame clones and omits some. Counted here are over 200,000 clones, 80% to 85% occurring once; the ten biggest clones make up approximately 18%. Sequencing was carried out using peripheral blood. All receptors derive from a woman of 80 years or more with active or convalescent COVID-19.

The rearrangement joins TRBV5-6 to TRBJ2-4; 7 nucleotides agree with TRBD1. The CDR3 spans 16 residues. CDR1 is SGHDT, CDR2 YYEEEE, per germline. V lost 2 bases and J lost 1; bases outside the gene matches: 6. CDR3 residues: CASSFRQGWAKNIQYF. The CDR3 DNA reads as TGTGCCAGCAGCTTTAGACAGGGTTGGGCCAAAAACATTCAGTACTTC.

This clone was counted once. The rearrangement joins TRBV5-5 to TRBJ1-6; 7 nucleotides agree with TRBD1. The V and J ends lost 5 bases and 6 bases, in that order; junction bases with no gene match: 11. The germline CDR1 and CDR2 sequences are SGHKS and YYEKEE (reference sequence). The CDR3 is made up of 16 amino acids. CDR3 in DNA: TGTGCCAGCAGTCCGACAGGGACTCTGACTAATTCACCCCTCCACTTT. Translating it yields CASSPTGTLTNSPLHF.

This clone appeared once. The rearrangement uses TRBV9 and TRBJ2-7, with 10 bases that match TRBD1. Trimming took 4 bases from V and 5 from J; bases not matched to a gene: 9. The germline V gene has CDR1 SGDLS and CDR2 YYNGEE. The CDR3 is 15 residues long. CDR3 sequence: CASSIRDRGSDEQYF. The CDR3 DNA reads as TGTGCCAGCAGCATACGGGACAGGGGTTCTGACGAGCAGTACTTC.

J is TRBJ1-2 and V is TRBV19; the match to TRBD1 covers 11 bases. The CDR3 is 15 residues long. The V gene end was trimmed by 6 bases and the J gene end by 5 bases; junction bases not matched to a gene: 8. Germline lookup yields CDR1 LNHDA and CDR2 SQIVND (reference sequence). The CDR3 sequence is CASRGQGAGRYGYTF. The DNA of the CDR3 is TGTGCCAGTAGAGGACAGGGGGCAGGAAGGTATGGCTACACCTTC.

The chain couples TRBV6-6 to TRBJ2-5; 7 nucleotides match TRBD1. Germline V gives CDR1 MNHNY, CDR2 SVGAGI (reference sequence). Unmatched junction bases numbered 6, after V lost 7 bases and J lost 1 base. This CDR3 comprises 14 residues. In nucleotides, the CDR3 is TGTGCCAGCACCGACAGGGTTACCCAAGAGACCCAGTACTTC. Protein sequence: CASTDRVTQETQYF.

The V and J genes are TRBV18 and TRBJ2-3; 8 positions match TRBD1. CDR1 and CDR2 (germline): KGHSH, LQKENI. The ends lost 0 bases at V and 3 bases at J; junction bases unmatched: 5. CDR3 length: 16 residues. The CDR3 DNA reads as TGTGCCAGCTCACCACCGCCAGGGGGCGAGACAGATACGCAGTATTTT. It yields the protein CASSPPPGGETDTQYF.

This clone was recorded once. The J gene is TRBJ2-5, the V gene TRBV6-5; possible D gene TRBD2, 6 bases. CDR3 length: 16 amino acids. Trimming cost V 0 bases and J 4 bases, with 15 bases left between them. CDR1 and CDR2 from the germline V gene are MNHEY and SVGAGI. CDR3 bases: TGTGCCAGCAGTTACTCTTCTAGCGAGAATAGAGAGACCCAGTACTTC. This codes for CASSYSSSENRETQYF.

The chain uses TRBV25-1 and TRBJ1-1; 8 nucleotides align to TRBD1. Germline-derived CDR1 and CDR2 are MGHDK and SYGVNS. Germline trimming cut 7 bases from V and 3 bases from J; bases unmatched to any gene: 10. This CDR3 has 15 residues. CDR3 protein: CASTVDRGRDTEAFF. As DNA, the CDR3 is TGTGCCAGCACCGTCGACAGGGGCAGGGACACTGAAGCTTTCTTT.

The chain uses TRBV10-3 and TRBJ1-4, with D unresolved. This CDR3 contains 15 residues. V dropped 0 bases and J dropped 8 bases, with 13 bases sitting between them. Germline-derived CDR1 and CDR2 are ENHRY and SYGVKD. CDR3 nucleotides: TGTGCCATCAGTGAGTCGGGCAGGTCAGGCGAAAAACTGTTTTTT. Protein sequence: CAISESGRSGEKLFF.